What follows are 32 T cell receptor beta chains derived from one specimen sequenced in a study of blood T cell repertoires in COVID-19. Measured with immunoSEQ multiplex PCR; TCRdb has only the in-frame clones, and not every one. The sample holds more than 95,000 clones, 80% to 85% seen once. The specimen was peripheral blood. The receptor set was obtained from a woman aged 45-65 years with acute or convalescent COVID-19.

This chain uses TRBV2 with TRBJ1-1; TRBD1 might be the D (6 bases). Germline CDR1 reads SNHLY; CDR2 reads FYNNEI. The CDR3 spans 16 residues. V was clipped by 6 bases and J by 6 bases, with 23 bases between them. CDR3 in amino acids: CASRDLAKGVGAEAFF. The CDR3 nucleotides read TGTGCCAGCAGGGACCTCGCGAAGGGGGTAGGTGCTGAAGCTTTCTTT.

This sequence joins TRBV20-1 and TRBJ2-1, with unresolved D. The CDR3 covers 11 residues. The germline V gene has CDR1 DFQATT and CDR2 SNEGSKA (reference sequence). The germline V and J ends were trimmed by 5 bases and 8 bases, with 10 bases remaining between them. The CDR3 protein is CSAHPTYEQFF. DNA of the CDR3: TGCAGTGCTCACCCAACATATGAGCAGTTCTTC.

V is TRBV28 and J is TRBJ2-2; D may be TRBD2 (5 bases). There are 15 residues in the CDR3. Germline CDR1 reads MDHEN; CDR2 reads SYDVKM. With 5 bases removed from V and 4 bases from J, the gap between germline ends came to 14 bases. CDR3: CASSPPTAGTGELFF. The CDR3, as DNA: TGTGCCAGCAGTCCCCCGACCGCGGGCACCGGGGAGCTGTTTTTT.

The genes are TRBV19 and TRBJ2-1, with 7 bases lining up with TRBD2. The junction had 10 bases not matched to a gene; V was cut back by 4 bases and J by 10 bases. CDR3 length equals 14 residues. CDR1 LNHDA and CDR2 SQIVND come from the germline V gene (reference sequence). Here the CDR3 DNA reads TGTGCCAGTAGTACGCCCAGCGGGATGAGCGAGCAGTTCTTC. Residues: CASSTPSGMSEQFF.

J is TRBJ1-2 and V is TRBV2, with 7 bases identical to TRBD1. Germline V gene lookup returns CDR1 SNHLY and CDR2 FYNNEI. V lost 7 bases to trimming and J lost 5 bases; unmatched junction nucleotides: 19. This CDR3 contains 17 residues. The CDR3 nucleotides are TGTGCCAGCATCCCCTTTACCGGGACAGTCAGCCATTATGGCTACACCTTC. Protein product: CASIPFTGTVSHYGYTF.

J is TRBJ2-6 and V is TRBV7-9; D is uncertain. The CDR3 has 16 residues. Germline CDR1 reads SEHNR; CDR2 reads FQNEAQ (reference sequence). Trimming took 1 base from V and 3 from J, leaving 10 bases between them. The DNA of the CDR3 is TGTGCCAGCAGCTTAGGTTTCTGGAGTGGGGCCAACGTCCTGACTTTC. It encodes CASSLGFWSGANVLTF. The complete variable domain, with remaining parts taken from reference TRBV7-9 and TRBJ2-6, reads DTGVSQNPRHKITKRGQNVTFRCDPISEHNRLYWYRQTLGQGPEFLTYFQNEAQLEKSRLLSDRFSAERPKGSFSTLEIQRTEQGDSAMYLCASSLGFWSGANVLTFGAGSRLTVL.

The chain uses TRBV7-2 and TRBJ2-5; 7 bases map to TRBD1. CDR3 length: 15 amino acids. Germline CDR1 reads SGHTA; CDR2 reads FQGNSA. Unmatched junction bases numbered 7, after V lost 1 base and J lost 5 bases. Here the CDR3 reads CASSLGQGEWETQYF. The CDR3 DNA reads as TGTGCCAGCAGCTTAGGACAGGGAGAGTGGGAGACCCAGTACTTC. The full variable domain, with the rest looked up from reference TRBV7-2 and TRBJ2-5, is GAGVSQSPSNKVTEKGKDVELRCDPISGHTALYWYRQSLGQGLEFLIYFQGNSAPDKSGLPSDRFSAERTGGSVSTLTIQRTQQEDSAVYLCASSLGQGEWETQYFGPGTRLLVL.

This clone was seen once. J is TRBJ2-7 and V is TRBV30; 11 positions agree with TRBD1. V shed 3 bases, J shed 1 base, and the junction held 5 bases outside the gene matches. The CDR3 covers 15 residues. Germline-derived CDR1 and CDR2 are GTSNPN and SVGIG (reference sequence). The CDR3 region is CAWRPGTGGSYEQYF. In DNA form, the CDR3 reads TGTGCCTGGAGACCCGGGACAGGGGGTTCCTACGAGCAGTACTTC. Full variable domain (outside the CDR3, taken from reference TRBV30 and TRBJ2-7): SQTIHQWPATLVQPVGSPLSLECTVEGTSNPNLYWYRQAAGRGLQLLFYSVGIGQISSEVPQNLSASRPQDRQFILSSKKLLLSDSGFYLCAWRPGTGGSYEQYFGPGTRLTVT.

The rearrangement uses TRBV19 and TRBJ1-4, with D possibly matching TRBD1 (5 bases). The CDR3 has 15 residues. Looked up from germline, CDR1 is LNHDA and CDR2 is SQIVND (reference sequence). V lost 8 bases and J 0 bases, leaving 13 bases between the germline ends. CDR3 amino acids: CASVKPGTTNEKLFF. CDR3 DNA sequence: TGTGCCAGTGTCAAACCAGGGACAACTAATGAAAAACTGTTTTTT.

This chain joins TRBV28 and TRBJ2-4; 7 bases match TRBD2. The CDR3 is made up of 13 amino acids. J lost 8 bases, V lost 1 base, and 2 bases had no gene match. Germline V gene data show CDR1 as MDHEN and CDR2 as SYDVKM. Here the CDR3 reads CASSLSGGDIQYF. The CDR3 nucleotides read TGTGCCAGCAGTTTATCGGGGGGAGACATTCAGTACTTC.

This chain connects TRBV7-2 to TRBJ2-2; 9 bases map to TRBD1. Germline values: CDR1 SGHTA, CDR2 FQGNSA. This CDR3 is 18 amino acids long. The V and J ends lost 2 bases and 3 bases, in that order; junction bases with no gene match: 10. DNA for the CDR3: TGTGCCAGCAGCTTAAGTTTCGGACAGGGGTCGGACACCGGGGAGCTGTTTTTT. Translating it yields CASSLSFGQGSDTGELFF.

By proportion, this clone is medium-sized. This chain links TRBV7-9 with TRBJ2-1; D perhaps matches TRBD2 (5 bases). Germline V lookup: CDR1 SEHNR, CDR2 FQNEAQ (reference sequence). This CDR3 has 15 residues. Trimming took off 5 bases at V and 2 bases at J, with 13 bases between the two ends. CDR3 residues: CASSPEGGPYNEQFF. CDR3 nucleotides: TGTGCCAGCAGCCCAGAGGGCGGTCCCTACAATGAGCAGTTCTTC. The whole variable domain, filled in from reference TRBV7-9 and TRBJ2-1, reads DTGVSQNPRHKITKRGQNVTFRCDPISEHNRLYWYRQTLGQGPEFLTYFQNEAQLEKSRLLSDRFSAERPKGSFSTLEIQRTEQGDSAMYLCASSPEGGPYNEQFFGPGTRLTVL.

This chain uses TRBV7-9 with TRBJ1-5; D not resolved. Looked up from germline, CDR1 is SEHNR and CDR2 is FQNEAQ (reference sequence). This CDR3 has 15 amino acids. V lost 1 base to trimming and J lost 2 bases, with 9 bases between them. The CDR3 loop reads CASSLGSGGNQPQHF. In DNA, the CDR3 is TGTGCCAGCAGCTTAGGGTCCGGAGGCAATCAGCCCCAGCATTTT.

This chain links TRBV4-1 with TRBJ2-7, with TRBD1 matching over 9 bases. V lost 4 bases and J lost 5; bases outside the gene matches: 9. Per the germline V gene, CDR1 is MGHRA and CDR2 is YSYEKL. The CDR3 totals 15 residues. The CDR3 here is CASSPLGTGNHEQYF. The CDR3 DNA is TGCGCCAGCAGCCCCTTAGGGACAGGGAACCACGAGCAGTACTTC.

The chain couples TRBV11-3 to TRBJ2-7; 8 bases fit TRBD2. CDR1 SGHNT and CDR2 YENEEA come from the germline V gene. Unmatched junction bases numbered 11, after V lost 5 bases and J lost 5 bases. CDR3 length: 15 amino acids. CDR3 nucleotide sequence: TGTGCCAGCAGCCCGACTAGCGTTGATTTTAACGAGCAGTACTTC. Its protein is CASSPTSVDFNEQYF.

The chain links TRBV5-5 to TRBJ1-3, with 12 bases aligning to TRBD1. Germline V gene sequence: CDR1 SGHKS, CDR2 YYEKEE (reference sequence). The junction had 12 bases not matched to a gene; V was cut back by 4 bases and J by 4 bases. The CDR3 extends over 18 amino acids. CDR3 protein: CASSKTGTGGALGNTIYF. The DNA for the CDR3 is TGTGCCAGCAGCAAAACCGGGACAGGGGGCGCATTGGGAAACACCATATATTTT.

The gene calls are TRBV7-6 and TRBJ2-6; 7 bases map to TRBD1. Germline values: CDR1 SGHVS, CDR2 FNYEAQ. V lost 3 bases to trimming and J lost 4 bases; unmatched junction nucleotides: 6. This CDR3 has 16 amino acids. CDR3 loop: CASSLTGTGGANVLTF. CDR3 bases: TGTGCCAGCAGCTTGACAGGGACCGGAGGGGCCAACGTCCTGACTTTC. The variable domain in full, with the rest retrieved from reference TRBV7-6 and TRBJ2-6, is GAGVSQSPRYKVTKRGQDVALRCDPISGHVSLYWYRQALGQGPEFLTYFNYEAQQDKSGLPNDRFSAERPEGSISTLTIQRTEQRDSAMYRCASSLTGTGGANVLTFGAGSRLTVL.

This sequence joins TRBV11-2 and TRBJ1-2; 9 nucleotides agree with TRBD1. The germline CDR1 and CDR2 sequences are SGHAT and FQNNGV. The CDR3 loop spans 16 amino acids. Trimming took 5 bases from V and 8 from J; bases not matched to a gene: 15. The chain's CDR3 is CASSRNPGTGRAGYTF. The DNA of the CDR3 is TGTGCCAGCAGCCGAAACCCCGGGACAGGGCGGGCAGGCTACACCTTC.

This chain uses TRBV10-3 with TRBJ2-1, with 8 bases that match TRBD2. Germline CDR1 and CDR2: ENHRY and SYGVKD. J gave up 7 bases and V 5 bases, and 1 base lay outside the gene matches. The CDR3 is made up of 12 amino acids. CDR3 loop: CAISSGGNEQFF. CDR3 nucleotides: TGTGCCATCAGTAGCGGGGGAAATGAGCAGTTCTTC.

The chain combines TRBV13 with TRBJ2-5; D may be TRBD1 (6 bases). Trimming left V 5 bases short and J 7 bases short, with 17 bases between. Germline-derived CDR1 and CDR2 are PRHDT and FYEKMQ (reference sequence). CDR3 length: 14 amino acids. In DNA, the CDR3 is TGTGCCAGCAGCCATGACAGGAATATTGTGACCCAGTACTTC. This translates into CASSHDRNIVTQYF.

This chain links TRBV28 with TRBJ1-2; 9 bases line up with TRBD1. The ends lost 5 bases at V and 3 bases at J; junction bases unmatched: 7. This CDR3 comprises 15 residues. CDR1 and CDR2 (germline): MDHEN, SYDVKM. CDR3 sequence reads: CASSPGQGSYYGYTF. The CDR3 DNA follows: TGTGCCAGCAGTCCGGGACAGGGTTCTTACTATGGCTACACCTTC.

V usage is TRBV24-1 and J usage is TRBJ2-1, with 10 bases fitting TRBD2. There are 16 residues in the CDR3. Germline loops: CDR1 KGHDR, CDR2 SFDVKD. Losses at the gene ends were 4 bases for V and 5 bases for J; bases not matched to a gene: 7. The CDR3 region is CATSETGLANDNEQFF. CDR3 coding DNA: TGTGCCACCAGTGAAACGGGACTAGCGAACGACAATGAGCAGTTCTTC.

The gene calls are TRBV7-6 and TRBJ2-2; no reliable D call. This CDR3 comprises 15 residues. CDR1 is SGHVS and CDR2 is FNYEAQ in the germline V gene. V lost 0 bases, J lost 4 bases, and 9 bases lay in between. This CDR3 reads CASSLASTITGELFF. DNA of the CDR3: TGTGCCAGCAGCTTAGCGAGCACCATCACCGGGGAGCTGTTTTTT.

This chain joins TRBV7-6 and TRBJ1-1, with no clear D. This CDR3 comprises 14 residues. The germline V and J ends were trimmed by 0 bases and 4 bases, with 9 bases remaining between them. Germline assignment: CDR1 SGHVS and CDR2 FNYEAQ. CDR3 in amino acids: CASSLAREGTEAFF. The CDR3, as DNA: TGTGCCAGCAGCTTAGCTCGTGAGGGCACTGAAGCTTTCTTT.

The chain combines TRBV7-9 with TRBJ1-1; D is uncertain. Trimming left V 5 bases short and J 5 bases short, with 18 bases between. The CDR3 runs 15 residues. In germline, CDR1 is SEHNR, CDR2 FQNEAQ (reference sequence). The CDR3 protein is CASSPTTGFRTEAFF. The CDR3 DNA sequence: TGTGCCAGCAGCCCTACCACGGGGTTCCGGACTGAAGCTTTCTTT.

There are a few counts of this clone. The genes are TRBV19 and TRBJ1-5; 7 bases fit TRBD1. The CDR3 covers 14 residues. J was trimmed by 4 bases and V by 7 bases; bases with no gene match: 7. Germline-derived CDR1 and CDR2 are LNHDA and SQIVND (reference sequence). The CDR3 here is CASKATGTNQPQHF. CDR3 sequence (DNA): TGTGCCAGTAAGGCGACAGGGACGAATCAGCCCCAGCATTTT. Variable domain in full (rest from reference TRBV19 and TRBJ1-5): DGGITQSPKYLFRKEGQNVTLSCEQNLNHDAMYWYRQDPGQGLRLIYYSQIVNDFQKGDIAEGYSVSREKKESFPLTVTSAQKNPTAFYLCASKATGTNQPQHFGDGTRLSIL.

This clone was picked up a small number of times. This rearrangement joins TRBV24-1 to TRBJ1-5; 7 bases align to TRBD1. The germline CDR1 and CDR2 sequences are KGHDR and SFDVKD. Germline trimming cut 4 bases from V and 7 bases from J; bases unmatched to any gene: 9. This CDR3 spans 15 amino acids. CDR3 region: CATSEATGDGQPQHF. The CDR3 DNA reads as TGTGCCACCAGTGAAGCCACAGGGGATGGCCAGCCCCAGCATTTT.

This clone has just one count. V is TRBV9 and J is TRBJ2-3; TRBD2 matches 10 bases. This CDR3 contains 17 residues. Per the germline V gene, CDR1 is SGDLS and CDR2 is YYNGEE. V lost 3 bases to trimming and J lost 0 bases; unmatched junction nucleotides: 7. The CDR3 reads CASSAGRLAGSTDTQYF. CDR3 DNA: TGTGCCAGCAGCGCCGGGAGACTAGCGGGCAGCACAGATACGCAGTATTTT.

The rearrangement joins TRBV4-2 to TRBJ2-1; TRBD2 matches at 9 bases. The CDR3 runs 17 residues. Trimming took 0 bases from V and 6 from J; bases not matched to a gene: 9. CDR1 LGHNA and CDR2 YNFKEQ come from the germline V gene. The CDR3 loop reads CASSQDYLAGPSNEQFF. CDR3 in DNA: TGTGCCAGCAGCCAAGATTATCTAGCGGGGCCCTCCAATGAGCAGTTCTTC.

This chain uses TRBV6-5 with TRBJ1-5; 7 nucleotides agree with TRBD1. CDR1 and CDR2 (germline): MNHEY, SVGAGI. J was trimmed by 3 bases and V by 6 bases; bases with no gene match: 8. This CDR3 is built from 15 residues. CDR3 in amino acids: CASRVPGQLNQPQHF. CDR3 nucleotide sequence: TGTGCCAGCAGAGTTCCGGGACAGCTCAATCAGCCCCAGCATTTT.

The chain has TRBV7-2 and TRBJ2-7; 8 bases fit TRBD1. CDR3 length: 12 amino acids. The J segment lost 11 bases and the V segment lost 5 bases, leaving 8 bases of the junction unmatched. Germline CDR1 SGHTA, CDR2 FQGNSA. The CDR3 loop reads CASSDADRVKYF. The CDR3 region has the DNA TGTGCCAGCAGCGATGCGGACAGGGTGAAGTACTTC.

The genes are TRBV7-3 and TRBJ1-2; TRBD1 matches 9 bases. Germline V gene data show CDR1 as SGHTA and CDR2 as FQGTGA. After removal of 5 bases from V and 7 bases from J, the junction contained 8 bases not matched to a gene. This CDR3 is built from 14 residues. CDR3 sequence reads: CASSDTGGAGGYTF. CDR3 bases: TGTGCCAGCAGCGACACAGGGGGCGCAGGTGGCTACACCTTC.